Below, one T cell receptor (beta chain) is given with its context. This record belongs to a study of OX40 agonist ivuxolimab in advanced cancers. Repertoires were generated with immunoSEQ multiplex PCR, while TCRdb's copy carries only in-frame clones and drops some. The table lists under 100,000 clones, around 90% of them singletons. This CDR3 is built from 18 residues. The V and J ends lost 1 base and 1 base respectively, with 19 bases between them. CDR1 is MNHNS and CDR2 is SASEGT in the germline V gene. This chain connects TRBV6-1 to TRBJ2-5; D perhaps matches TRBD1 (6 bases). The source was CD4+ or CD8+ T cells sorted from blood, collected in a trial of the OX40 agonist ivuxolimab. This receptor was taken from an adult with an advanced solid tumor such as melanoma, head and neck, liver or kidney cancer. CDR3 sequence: CASSEDPRRWTVQETQYF. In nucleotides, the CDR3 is TGTGCCAGCAGTGAAGACCCTCGTAGGTGGACAGTCCAAGAGACCCAGTACTTC.